The T cell receptor (beta chain) under discussion was sequenced for a study of T cell repertoires in cytomegalovirus infection. Note on this clonotype: Its target is unknown.

From the reads, TCRdb called clonotypes with MiXCR, one entry per CDR3 protein. Of some 900,000 distinct CDR3 sequences listed, over 25% are singletons. This CDR3 spans 15 amino acids. Trimming cost V 4 bases and J 3 bases, with 15 bases left between them. Germline CDR1 reads MNHEY; CDR2 reads SVGEGT. The receptor was derived from a human donor in good health (CMV status not recorded). Some clones in this sample may be carry-over from other donors' samples. The sequenced sample was cultured CD8+ T cells from PBMCs, obtained from culture after CMV antigen stimulation. This chain uses TRBV6-2 or TRBV6-3 with TRBJ1-1, with D possibly matching TRBD1 (5 bases). CDR3 sequence (DNA): TGTGCCAGCAGTTTCGACAGCCCCGACGACACTGAAGCTTTCTTT. It codes for CASSFDSPDDTEAFF.